A single sample is the source of the 20 T cell receptor beta chains below, sequenced in a study of monozygotic twins with inflammatory bowel disease. TCRdb reanalyzed the 5' RACE reads, giving one entry per CDR3 protein sequence and no DNA. This sample's table reports more than 300,000 distinct CDR3 sequences. The specimen was blood. These receptors were taken from a human donor with ulcerative colitis or Crohn's disease, or a healthy co-twin of an affected twin (not recorded which).

The chain uses TRBV3-1 and TRBJ2-2; the TRBD1 assignment by TCRdb is unverifiable without DNA. This CDR3 comprises 16 residues. In germline, CDR1 is LGHDT, CDR2 YNNKEL (reference sequence). The CDR3 is CASSPWTGANTGELFF. Full variable domain (missing parts from reference TRBV3-1 and TRBJ2-2): DTAVSQTPKYLVTQMGNDKSIKCEQNLGHDTMYWYKQDSKKFLKIMFSYNNKELIINETVPNRFSPKSPDKAHLNLHINSLELGDSAVYFCASSPWTGANTGELFFGEGSRLTVL.

V and J are TRBV6-5 and TRBJ1-6; no DNA is available, so the TRBD1 call from TCRdb remains unchecked. Germline-derived CDR1 and CDR2 are MNHEY and SVGAGI. The CDR3 loop spans 12 amino acids. The CDR3 here is CASSPPTGRLHF.

CDR3 amino acids: CASSPRSGDYNEQFF. This rearrangement joins TRBV7-2 to TRBJ2-1; TCRdb's D call of TRBD1 is untestable without DNA. This CDR3 spans 15 amino acids. Germline V gives CDR1 SGHTA, CDR2 FQGNSA.

The chain links TRBV12-3 or TRBV12-4 to TRBJ1-2. The CDR3 is made up of 12 amino acids. CDR3 region: CASSPNVGGYTF.

The rearrangement uses TRBV27 and TRBJ2-3; the TCRdb D gene call, TRBD1, has no DNA to confirm it. From germline, CDR1 is MNHEY and CDR2 SMNVEV (reference sequence). The CDR3 spans 18 residues. This CDR3 is CASSLSGSTGGYADTQYF.

The rearrangement uses TRBV12-3 or TRBV12-4 and TRBJ2-3; with no DNA, the TCRdb D assignment of TRBD2 cannot be verified. This CDR3 is 14 amino acids long. The CDR3 region is CASSLLAGVDTQYF.

This sequence joins TRBV5-1 and TRBJ2-1; TCRdb picks TRBD2, but there is no DNA to check that call. Germline values: CDR1 SGHRS, CDR2 YFSETQ. The CDR3 length is 17 residues. The CDR3 sequence: CASSLGLAGGVYDEQFF.

This chain joins TRBV12-3 or TRBV12-4 and TRBJ2-7; TCRdb calls TRBD1, which cannot be checked without DNA. The CDR3 contains 17 residues. CDR3 residues: CASSYPLGIQGFYEQYF.

V is TRBV6-1 and J is TRBJ1-5; TCRdb lists TRBD1, though no DNA is available to test this call. Germline V gene lookup returns CDR1 MNHNS and CDR2 SASEGT. The CDR3 extends over 14 amino acids. The CDR3 spells CASSGLQGGGPQHF.

The chain links TRBV7-8 to TRBJ1-3; TCRdb designates TRBD1, a call that cannot be tested without DNA. Germline assignment: CDR1 SGHVS and CDR2 FQNEAQ. The CDR3 extends over 17 amino acids. The CDR3 sequence is CASSLSRGAASGNTIYF.

J is TRBJ2-2 and V is TRBV4-1; as DNA is missing, the TRBD1 call by TCRdb cannot be tested. The CDR3 is made up of 14 amino acids. Germline V gene data show CDR1 as MGHRA and CDR2 as YSYEKL. CDR3 region: CASSQRPGAGELFF.

The chain links TRBV7-6 to TRBJ2-7; absent DNA, TCRdb's TRBD1 call cannot be checked. CDR3 size: 13 residues. The germline V gene has CDR1 SGHVS and CDR2 FNYEAQ. The CDR3 sequence: CASRPSTGHEQYF.

The CDR3 region is CASSSGGQYEQYF. This rearrangement joins TRBV6-5 to TRBJ2-7; checking the TCRdb D call of TRBD1 is not possible without DNA. Germline V gene sequence: CDR1 MNHEY, CDR2 SVGAGI. The CDR3 covers 13 residues.

The chain joins TRBV12-3 or TRBV12-4 to TRBJ2-5; TCRdb reports TRBD1, a call that lacks DNA to check it against. The CDR3 runs 14 residues. The chain's CDR3 is CASSFATGGETQYF.

The V and J genes are TRBV5-1 and TRBJ2-5; without DNA, the TCRdb call of TRBD2 cannot be checked. The germline gives CDR1 SGHRS, CDR2 YFSETQ. CDR3 size: 15 residues. Here the CDR3 reads CASSFSGGGQETQYF.

The genes are TRBV7-9 and TRBJ1-1; TCRdb returns TRBD1, unconfirmable since there is no DNA. The CDR3 is 16 residues long. Germline V gene sequence: CDR1 SEHNR, CDR2 FQNEAQ (reference sequence). The CDR3 protein is CASSDGDRAMNTEAFF.

The V and J genes are TRBV6-2 or TRBV6-3 and TRBJ2-3; TCRdb picks TRBD2, but there is no DNA to check that call. The germline gives CDR1 MNHEY, CDR2 SVGEGT. This CDR3 region has 15 residues. CDR3 residues: CASRVAGGPGDTQYF.

The chain combines TRBV19 with TRBJ2-5; TCRdb reports TRBD1, a call that lacks DNA to check it against. Germline V gene sequence: CDR1 LNHDA, CDR2 SQIVND (reference sequence). The CDR3 is 13 amino acids. CDR3 region: CASSTGAAETQYF.

The chain recombines TRBV7-2 with TRBJ2-7. The CDR3 consists of 13 residues. In germline, CDR1 is SGHTA, CDR2 FQGNSA. Here the CDR3 reads CASSATRDYEQYF. Full variable domain (rest looked up from reference TRBV7-2 and TRBJ2-7): GAGVSQSPSNKVTEKGKDVELRCDPISGHTALYWYRQSLGQGLEFLIYFQGNSAPDKSGLPSDRFSAERTGGSVSTLTIQRTQQEDSAVYLCASSATRDYEQYFGPGTRLTVT.

This chain connects TRBV20-1 to TRBJ1-2; TCRdb gives TRBD1 as the D gene, but with no DNA this cannot be confirmed. Germline CDR1 is DFQATT and CDR2 is SNEGSKA (reference sequence). The CDR3 loop spans 15 amino acids. The CDR3 sequence: CSARDNGYRAKGYTF.